This record looks at one T cell receptor beta chain sequence and its context. PCR replicates from unsorted PBMC used approximately 0.3 ug DNA, and this amount was roughly 32,000 T cell genomes. Per the authors' pipeline: ImmunoSEQ output lacked quality scores and full-length reads, limiting matched filtering. Sequenced by immunoSEQ multiplex PCR; TCRdb stores in-frame clones only, minus some. That table furnishes V, J and clone size, whereas the DNA furnished D and trimming. The sample has about 500,000 clones, 60% to 80% seen once; the top ten hold 12%. This sample is part of a study of shared clonotypes between healthy human individuals. Whole-study context: Participating donors consisted of a couple of women and three men aged 18 to 49.

The V end lost 4 bases, the J end lost 9 bases, and 14 bases lay between the germline ends. The germline V gene has CDR1 SGDLS and CDR2 YYNGEE. CDR3 length equals 13 residues. The sequenced sample consisted of PBMCs. The chain combines TRBV9 with TRBJ2-1, with a weak D call TRBD2 (5 bases). The sequence came from a woman between 35 and 50 years old in good health. Some clones in this sample may be carry-over from other donors' samples. The CDR3 DNA is TGTGCCAGCAGCCCCCCGGCCCTAGCTGAGCAGTTCTTC. This translates into CASSPPALAEQFF.